This T cell receptor beta chain was captured in a study of identifying expanded T cells in peripheral blood. The CDR3 covers 12 residues. The V end lost 3 bases, the J end lost 5 bases, and 8 bases lay between the germline ends. From germline, CDR1 is WSHSY and CDR2 SAAADI. Study findings and constraints: Technical replicates showed around 1.3 changed clones; around 2 weeks approximately 16; four weeks 19. Two-week clone count variance significantly increased as total template count grew.

Sequencing used immunoSEQ multiplex PCR; TCRdb keeps in-frame clones, though not all of them. Of about 120,000 clones in the sample, about 80% were seen once. Notes on this clone: Its antigen remains unknown.

Healthy donors had no documented immune events, such as infections, while sampled. The rearrangement uses TRBV10-2 and TRBJ2-7; either TRBD1 or TRBD2 may supply D (5 bases each). This TCR came from a person aged 18 to 70 in good health. Sequencing was done on a sample of blood. DNA of the CDR3: TGCGCCAGCAGTGATCGGGGCCACGAGCAGTACTTC. It translates to CASSDRGHEQYF.